The T cell receptor (beta chain) under discussion was sequenced for a study of cytomegalovirus exposure and HLA in healthy donors. Regarding the study as a whole: The CMV antigen specificity of a few CMV-associated chains was confirmed through in vitro analysis. Listed as cytomegalovirus-associated were 150 to 200 TCR beta chains.

Comment on this clone: Its target is unknown.

Assay: immunoSEQ multiplex PCR; the TCRdb copy retains only in-frame clones and omits some. The profile shows about 130,000 clones, approximately 89% of them singletons. The material sequenced was PBMCs. This sequence originates from a woman under 30 in good health and CMV-seronegative.

CDR3 coding DNA: TGTGCCAGCAGCCGCCACGAGGGTTACTATGGCTACACCTTC. Protein product: CASSRHEGYYGYTF. The chain couples TRBV28 to TRBJ1-2; D is undetermined. This CDR3 is built from 14 residues. V was shortened by 6 bases and J by 3 bases, with 14 bases between the two germline ends. Germline-derived CDR1 and CDR2 are MDHEN and SYDVKM.